The T cell receptor beta chain under discussion was sequenced for a study of blood T cell repertoires in COVID-19. In the study overall: Sample material is recorded as cDNA or gDNA derived from T cells, B-cell-depleted T cells, or PBMCs.

The CDR3 has 13 amino acids. The germline CDR1 and CDR2 sequences are LNHDA and SQIVND (reference sequence). The ends were cut back, 9 bases at V and 8 bases at J, with 16 bases in the middle. This clone has ten or more counts. Original data processing: For nucleated cells, counts were estimated from reference gene primer amplification. TCRdb keeps only in-frame clones here, not all; method: immunoSEQ multiplex PCR. D and trimming were read from the DNA, whereas the V and J calls and clone size are those reported in that table. Here the sample spans some 160,000 clones, around 90% being singletons. Sample: peripheral blood. The TCR originated in a man between 60 and 75 years old with acute or convalescent COVID-19. The genes are TRBV19 and TRBJ1-4; D is perhaps TRBD1 (5 bases). Here the CDR3 reads CASSGRGGEKLFF. CDR3 nucleotide sequence: TGTGCCAGCTCGGGACGGGGAGGGGAAAAACTGTTTTTT.